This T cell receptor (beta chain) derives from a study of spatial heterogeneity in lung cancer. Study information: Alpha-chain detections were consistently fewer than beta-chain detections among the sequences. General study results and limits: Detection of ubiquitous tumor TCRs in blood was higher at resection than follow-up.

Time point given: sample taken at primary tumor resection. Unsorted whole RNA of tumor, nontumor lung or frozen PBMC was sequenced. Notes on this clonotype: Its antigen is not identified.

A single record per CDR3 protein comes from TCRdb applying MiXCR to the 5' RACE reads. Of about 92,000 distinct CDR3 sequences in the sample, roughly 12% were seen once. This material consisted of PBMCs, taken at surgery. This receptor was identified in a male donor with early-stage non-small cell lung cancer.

The CDR3 nucleotides are TGTGCCAGCAGTCAGCGGGACTCGAGGACCGGGGAGCTGTTTTTT. Translating gives CASSQRDSRTGELFF. This chain links TRBV6-5 with TRBJ2-2; 7 nucleotides align to TRBD2. This CDR3 region has 15 residues. J gave up 5 bases and V 5 bases, and 8 bases lay outside the gene matches. Germline CDR1 and CDR2: MNHEY and SVGAGI.